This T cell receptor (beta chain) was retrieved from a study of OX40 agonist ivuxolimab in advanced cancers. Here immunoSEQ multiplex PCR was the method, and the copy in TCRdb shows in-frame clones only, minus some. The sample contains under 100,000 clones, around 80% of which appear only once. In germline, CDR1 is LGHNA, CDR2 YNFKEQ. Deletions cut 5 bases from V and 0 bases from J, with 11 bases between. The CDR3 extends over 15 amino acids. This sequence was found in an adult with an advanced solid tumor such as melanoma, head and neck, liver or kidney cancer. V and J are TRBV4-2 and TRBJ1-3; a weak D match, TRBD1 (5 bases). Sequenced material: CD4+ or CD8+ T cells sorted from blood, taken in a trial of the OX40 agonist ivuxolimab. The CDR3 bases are TGTGCCAGCAGCGGGAGGGGCCGCTCTGGAAACACCATATATTTT. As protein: CASSGRGRSGNTIYF.